The sequence of this TCR beta chain was determined in a study of blood T cell repertoires in COVID-19. Study background: Sites in the United States, Italy and Spain provided acute and convalescent COVID-19 samples.

In the authors' workflow: Cell counts per sample came from amplifying reference gene primers. Repertoires were generated with immunoSEQ multiplex PCR, while TCRdb's copy carries only in-frame clones and drops some. The V and J calls and clone size come from that table; D and trimming were worked out from the DNA. The data show about 370,000 clones, 80% to 90% seen once. Followed over time, Seattle patients had been enrolled while infection was active. V lost 5 bases, J lost 0 bases, and 11 bases lay in between. The CDR3 loop spans 14 amino acids. Germline V lookup: CDR1 MNHEY, CDR2 SVGAGI. The source is a woman in her 30s with COVID-19, enrolled during active disease. Sequenced sample: peripheral blood. The J gene is TRBJ2-7, the V gene TRBV6-5; tentatively, D is TRBD1 (7 bases). CDR3 nucleotide sequence: TGTGCCAGCAGTCGACAGGGAGGCTCCTACGAGCAGTACTTC. This gives the protein CASSRQGGSYEQYF.